Each of the 28 T cell receptor beta chains below was sequenced from the same sample in a study of control samples from healthy donors and cancer patients. Sequencing was performed with immunoSEQ multiplex PCR; in TCRdb, only in-frame clones are kept and a portion is missing. This table holds roughly 170,000 clones, about 86% found once. The sample comprised blood. All receptors derive from a young woman in good health.

This rearrangement joins TRBV14 to TRBJ1-2, with D tentatively TRBD1 (6 bases). Germline CDR1 SGHDN, CDR2 FVKESK. The CDR3 spans 16 residues. The ends were cut back, 1 base at V and 7 bases at J, with 19 bases in the middle. CDR3 amino acids: CASSQGFGGAFGGYTF. The CDR3 DNA sequence: TGTGCCAGCAGCCAAGGATTTGGGGGGGCGTTCGGTGGCTACACCTTC. The complete variable domain, with remaining parts taken from reference TRBV14 and TRBJ1-2, reads EAGVTQFPSHSVIEKGQTVTLRCDPISGHDNLYWYRRVMGKEIKFLLHFVKESKQDESGMPNNRFLAERTGGTYSTLKVQPAELEDSGVYFCASSQGFGGAFGGYTFGSGTRLTVV.

This clone was counted a few times. This CDR3 is CASSHLESHGYTF. CDR3 nucleotide sequence: TGTGCCAGCAGCCACCTTGAGAGTCACGGCTACACCTTC. The chain uses TRBV25-1 and TRBJ1-2; no clear D gene. V lost 6 bases, J lost 8 bases, and 16 bases lay in between. CDR1 MGHDK and CDR2 SYGVNS come from the germline V gene. This CDR3 contains 13 residues.

The V gene is TRBV5-4, the J gene TRBJ2-5; 8 bases are a match to TRBD1. Germline values: CDR1 SGHNT, CDR2 YYREEE (reference sequence). This CDR3 is 13 amino acids long. The V and J ends lost 5 bases and 4 bases, in that order; junction bases with no gene match: 4. CDR3 in amino acids: CASSADRAETQYF. The CDR3 coding sequence is TGTGCCAGCAGTGCGGACAGGGCAGAGACCCAGTACTTC.

In its sample, this clone was seen once. This chain connects TRBV6-6 to TRBJ2-4; 7 bases match TRBD2. Germline loops: CDR1 MNHNY, CDR2 SVGAGI (reference sequence). V shed 8 bases and J 3 bases; nucleotides not matched to a gene: 7. The CDR3 has 14 amino acids. The CDR3 protein is CASHGGGGKNIQYF. The DNA of the CDR3 is TGTGCCAGCCATGGGGGGGGAGGCAAAAACATTCAGTACTTC.

CDR3 DNA: TGTGCCAGCAGCTTAGGGAGACAGAAAAATTCACCCCTCCACTTT. Translation: CASSLGRQKNSPLHF. The gene calls are TRBV7-8 and TRBJ1-6, with D perhaps matching TRBD1 (5 bases). Per the germline V gene, CDR1 is SGHVS and CDR2 is FQNEAQ. The CDR3 runs to 15 residues. The germline V and J ends were trimmed by 1 base and 7 bases, with 11 bases remaining between them. The whole variable domain, remainder taken from reference TRBV7-8 and TRBJ1-6, is GAGVSQSPRYKVAKRGQDVALRCDPISGHVSLFWYQQALGQGPEFLTYFQNEAQLDKSGLPSDRFFAERPEGSVSTLKIQRTQQEDSAVYLCASSLGRQKNSPLHFGNGTRLTVT.

In this sample, this clone turned up once. The chain uses TRBV5-1 and TRBJ1-1; TRBD1 matches at 7 bases. Germline V gene sequence: CDR1 SGHRS, CDR2 YFSETQ. Trimming took 4 bases from V and 4 from J; bases not matched to a gene: 4. CDR3 length equals 13 residues. The CDR3 reads CASSGRQGTEAFF. Here the CDR3 DNA reads TGCGCCAGCAGCGGTAGACAGGGCACTGAAGCTTTCTTT.

V gene TRBV29-1 combines with J gene TRBJ2-7; D possibly matches TRBD1 or TRBD2 (5 bases each). Trimming took off 6 bases at V and 2 bases at J, with 17 bases between the two ends. The germline CDR1 and CDR2 sequences are SQVTM and ANQGSEA. This CDR3 contains 14 residues. The CDR3 loop is CSVKDRDLPYEQYF. CDR3 in DNA: TGCAGCGTCAAAGACCGGGACCTACCCTACGAGCAGTACTTC.

The V gene is TRBV5-4, the J gene TRBJ2-5; maybe TRBD2 (8 bases). The CDR3 is made up of 16 amino acids. The germline V gene has CDR1 SGHNT and CDR2 YYREEE (reference sequence). The V end was cut by 4 bases, the J end by 3 bases, with 19 bases between. The CDR3 DNA reads as TGTGCCAGCAGCCAAAGGGGGCGGGGGGATAAAGAGACCCAGTACTTC. This sequence encodes CASSQRGRGDKETQYF. Full variable domain (remainder filled in from reference TRBV5-4 and TRBJ2-5): ETGVTQSPTHLIKTRGQQVTLRCSSQSGHNTVSWYQQALGQGPQFIFQYYREEENGRGNFPPRFSGLQFPNYSSELNVNALELDDSALYLCASSQRGRGDKETQYFGPGTRLLVL.

The V call is TRBV5-1, the J call TRBJ1-3; no clear D. The V gene's germline CDR1 is SGHRS and CDR2 YFSETQ. The CDR3 is 16 amino acids. Between the trimmed V and J ends, which lost 0 bases and 1 base, there was a span of 11 bases. The CDR3 nucleotides read TGCGCCAGCAGCTTGGCCGTGTTGGGTTCTGGAAACACCATATATTTT. Its protein is CASSLAVLGSGNTIYF.

The chain carries TRBV29-1 and TRBJ2-7; 7 bases line up with TRBD2. After removal of 0 bases from V and 1 base from J, the junction contained 6 bases not matched to a gene. The germline V gene encodes CDR1 SQVTM and CDR2 ANQGSEA. CDR3 length equals 15 residues. The CDR3 is CSVEDPREGSYEQYF. Written as DNA, the CDR3 is TGCAGCGTTGAAGATCCCAGGGAGGGATCCTACGAGCAGTACTTC.

V usage is TRBV6-5 and J usage is TRBJ1-1; 7 nucleotides agree with TRBD1. Per germline, CDR1 MNHEY and CDR2 SVGAGI. This CDR3 has 15 residues. The V and J ends lost 2 bases and 1 base, in that order; junction bases with no gene match: 4. The CDR3 reads CASSYVDRKNTEAFF. The CDR3 DNA follows: TGTGCCAGCAGTTACGTGGACAGGAAGAACACTGAAGCTTTCTTT.

The chain couples TRBV27 to TRBJ2-1; D remains unclear. The V end was cut by 0 bases, the J end by 5 bases, with 5 bases between. This CDR3 is 13 amino acids long. CDR1 MNHEY and CDR2 SMNVEV come from the germline V gene (reference sequence). The CDR3 loop reads CASSLSSDNEQFF. CDR3 sequence (DNA): TGTGCCAGCAGTTTATCGAGCGACAATGAGCAGTTCTTC.

This chain links TRBV3-1 (or the pseudogene TRBV3-2) with TRBJ1-1; D is uncertain. CDR3 size: 15 residues. The V gene's germline CDR1 is LGHDT and CDR2 YNNKEL (reference sequence). V was clipped by 4 bases and J by 8 bases, with 20 bases between them. CDR3 in amino acids: CASSPLPFVPREAFF. The CDR3 coding sequence is TGTGCCAGCAGCCCCTTGCCCTTTGTACCGAGGGAAGCTTTCTTT.

The rearrangement uses TRBV27 and TRBJ2-7; 11 bases are shared with TRBD1. Germline CDR1 MNHEY, CDR2 SMNVEV (reference sequence). The CDR3 covers 14 residues. V was clipped by 3 bases and J by 7 bases; unmatched bases: 5. The CDR3 region has the DNA TGTGCCAGCAGTTTTAGGACAGGGGGCGGAGAGCAGTACTTC. Residues: CASSFRTGGGEQYF.

The V call is TRBV19, the J call TRBJ1-1; D is unclear. Germline V CDR1 and CDR2: LNHDA, SQIVND (reference sequence). The V and J ends lost 4 bases and 4 bases respectively, with 7 bases between them. This CDR3 has 12 residues. The CDR3 is CASSTAITEAFF. The CDR3 DNA sequence: TGTGCCAGTAGTACGGCGATCACTGAAGCTTTCTTT.

The chain couples TRBV4-1 to TRBJ2-5; D gene ambiguous. CDR1 and CDR2 from the germline V gene are MGHRA and YSYEKL. Deletions cut 4 bases from V and 3 bases from J, with 9 bases between. This CDR3 contains 13 residues. The CDR3 reads CASSRETEETQYF. For the CDR3, the DNA is TGCGCCAGCAGCCGAGAGACGGAAGAGACCCAGTACTTC.

The sample holds a few counts of this clone. The chain carries TRBV3-1 (or the pseudogene TRBV3-2) and TRBJ2-6, with D perhaps TRBD1 (5 bases). Trimming stripped 10 bases from V and 0 bases from J, with 7 bases between. CDR3 length: 13 residues. From germline, CDR1 is LGHDT and CDR2 YNNKEL (reference sequence). CDR3 nucleotides: TGTGCCACAGGGCTCTCTGGGGCCAACGTCCTGACTTTC. Translated: CATGLSGANVLTF.

The chain couples TRBV9 to TRBJ1-6, with a tentative D call TRBD1 (5 bases). Trimming removed 3 bases at V and 7 bases at J, with 11 bases between. Germline V lookup: CDR1 SGDLS, CDR2 YYNGEE. This CDR3 region has 14 residues. The CDR3, as DNA: TGTGCCAGCAGCGAGGGACCAGACAATTCACCCCTCCACTTT. Amino acid sequence: CASSEGPDNSPLHF.

This clone was seen more than once but under ten times. The chain employs TRBV10-3 and TRBJ2-3; D not resolved. Trimming removed 2 bases at V and 0 bases at J, with 6 bases between. The length of the CDR3 is 14 residues. Germline loops: CDR1 ENHRY, CDR2 SYGVKD. The CDR3 protein is CAISEAGSTDTQYF. Here the CDR3 DNA reads TGTGCCATCAGTGAGGCCGGGAGCACAGATACGCAGTATTTT.

The chain employs TRBV5-1 and TRBJ1-1, with D uncertain. CDR3 length: 13 residues. Germline CDR1 is SGHRS and CDR2 is YFSETQ. V gave up 5 bases and J gave up 1 base, with 9 bases separating them. The CDR3 reads CASRVSENTEAFF. In nucleotides, the CDR3 is TGCGCCAGCAGGGTCTCAGAGAACACTGAAGCTTTCTTT.

The chain combines TRBV14 with TRBJ2-7; D may be TRBD2 (6 bases). V was trimmed by 0 bases and J by 2 bases, leaving 20 bases between them. Germline V gene sequence: CDR1 SGHDN, CDR2 FVKESK. The CDR3 sequence is 18 residues long. The CDR3 reads CASSQDRRLAPLAYEQYF. For the CDR3, the DNA is TGTGCCAGCAGCCAAGATCGAAGGCTAGCGCCATTAGCCTACGAGCAGTACTTC.

V and J are TRBV3-1 (or the pseudogene TRBV3-2) and TRBJ1-2; the D is unclear. The ends were cut back, 1 base at V and 4 bases at J, with 10 bases in the middle. CDR3 length equals 14 residues. Germline assignment: CDR1 LGHDT and CDR2 YNNKEL (reference sequence). CDR3 loop: CASSQGNGRYGYTF. The CDR3 nucleotides are TGTGCCAGCAGCCAAGGCAACGGCCGCTATGGCTACACCTTC.

The rearrangement joins TRBV5-1 to TRBJ2-2; possibly TRBD2 for D (6 bases). Germline V gene sequence: CDR1 SGHRS, CDR2 YFSETQ. V was trimmed by 0 bases and J by 2 bases, leaving 11 bases between them. The CDR3 covers 16 residues. The CDR3 DNA is TGCGCCAGCAGCTTGGAAGTAGCGGCAAACACCGGGGAGCTGTTTTTT. This gives the protein CASSLEVAANTGELFF.

In this sample, this clone turned up once. The chain carries TRBV11-2 and TRBJ2-1; 8 bases match TRBD2. This CDR3 is built from 15 residues. CDR1 is SGHAT, CDR2 FQNNGV, per germline. Trimming at V came to 3 bases and at J to 5 bases, leaving 6 bases not matched to a gene. The CDR3 DNA is TGTGCCAGCAGCTTTTACGGGAGGGCTAACAATGAGCAGTTCTTC. Translating gives CASSFYGRANNEQFF. Combining the CDR3 with reference TRBV11-2 and TRBJ2-1 gives the whole variable domain EAGVAQSPRYKIIEKRQSVAFWCNPISGHATLYWYQQILGQGPKLLIQFQNNGVVDDSQLPKDRFSAERLKGVDSTLKIQPAKLEDSAVYLCASSFYGRANNEQFFGPGTRLTVL.

This clone has just one count. The chain joins TRBV13 to TRBJ1-2; perhaps TRBD1 as D (5 bases). Germline CDR1 is PRHDT and CDR2 is FYEKMQ (reference sequence). The CDR3 totals 14 residues. V dropped 6 bases and J dropped 0 bases, with 11 bases sitting between them. The CDR3 DNA is TGTGCCAGCAGGGAGGGGATATCTAACTATGGCTACACCTTC. Protein sequence: CASREGISNYGYTF.

The chain uses TRBV4-2 and TRBJ2-5; possibly TRBD2 for D (6 bases). The CDR3 runs 15 residues. Per the germline V gene, CDR1 is LGHNA and CDR2 is YNFKEQ. V was clipped by 4 bases and J by 2 bases, with 14 bases between them. The CDR3 DNA sequence: TGTGCCAGCAGCCGCCACCCGAGCGGGCAAGAGACCCAGTACTTC. This sequence encodes CASSRHPSGQETQYF.

In its sample, this clone was seen a few times. The chain carries TRBV6-5 and TRBJ1-1; no clear D gene. The CDR3 totals 14 residues. In germline, CDR1 is MNHEY, CDR2 SVGAGI. V shed 7 bases and J shed 0 bases, with 12 bases lying between them. The CDR3 loop reads CASTLPPMNTEAFF. The DNA for the CDR3 is TGTGCCAGCACCCTACCACCGATGAACACTGAAGCTTTCTTT.

This clone was seen a few times. The chain recombines TRBV6-5 with TRBJ2-5; the match to TRBD1 covers 11 bases. V lost 0 bases, J lost 4 bases, and 1 base stayed unmatched. CDR1 is MNHEY, CDR2 SVGAGI, per germline. The length of the CDR3 is 15 residues. The CDR3 protein is CASSYSDRGRETQYF. For the CDR3, the DNA is TGTGCCAGCAGTTACTCGGACAGGGGGCGAGAGACCCAGTACTTC.